This T cell receptor (beta chain) was recovered during a study of T cells in women clearing cervical HPV infection. Only in-frame clones appear in the TCRdb table, and some are missing; sequencing was by immunoSEQ multiplex PCR. Listed are fewer than 30,000 clones; about 3.7% falls within the top ten. There are 14 residues in the CDR3. From germline, CDR1 is SGHDT and CDR2 YYEEEE. V was clipped by 7 bases and J by 6 bases, with 17 bases between them. To note about this clone: The CDR3 extends 3 residues past the end of the read, so its final part is completed from the germline J gene. The same CDR3 can be traced to other DNA sequences in this sample.

This sequence was found in a woman aged 18-70 years with a cervical HPV16 infection that either progressed to CIN3+ or cleared (not recorded which). V is TRBV5-6 and J is TRBJ1-3; no clear D gene. Source material: blood buffy coat. This chain's CDR3 is CASALKGLVNTIYF. CDR3 bases read: TGTGCCAGCGCTCTGAAGGGTTTGGTAAACACC.